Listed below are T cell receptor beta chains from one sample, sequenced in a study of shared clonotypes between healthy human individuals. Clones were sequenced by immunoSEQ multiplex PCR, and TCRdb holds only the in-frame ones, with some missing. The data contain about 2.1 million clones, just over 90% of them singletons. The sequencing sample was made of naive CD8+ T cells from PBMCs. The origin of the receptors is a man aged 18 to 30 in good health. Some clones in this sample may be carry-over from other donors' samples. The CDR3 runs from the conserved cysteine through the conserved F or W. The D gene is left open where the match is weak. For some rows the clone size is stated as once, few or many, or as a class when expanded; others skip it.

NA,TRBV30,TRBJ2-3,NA,TGTGCCTCCCGCCCGGGGGGCACAGATACGCAGTATTTT,CASRPGGTDTQYF
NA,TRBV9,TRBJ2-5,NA,TGTGCCAGCAGCAGAGAGAGCCCTTGGCTGGAGACCCAGTACTTC,CASSRESPWLETQYF
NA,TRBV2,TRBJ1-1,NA,TGTGCCAGCAGTGACAAATTTCCGGGACACATGAACACTGAAGCTTTCTTT,CASSDKFPGHMNTEAFF
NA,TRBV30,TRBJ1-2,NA,TGTGCCTCCCGGGGCGAAGTCTATGGCTACACCTTC,CASRGEVYGYTF
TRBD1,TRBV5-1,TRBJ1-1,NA,TGCGCCAGCAGCTTGGCCCCTGACAGGGGGACTGAAGCTTTCTTT,CASSLAPDRGTEAFF
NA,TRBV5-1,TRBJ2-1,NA,TGCGCCAGCAGCTTGGCTAATGTCTACAATGAGCAGTTCTTC,CASSLANVYNEQFF
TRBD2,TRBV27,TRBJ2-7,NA,TGTGCCAGCAGTTTATTCGCCCCGGGAGGGTCCTACGAGCAGTACTTC,CASSLFAPGGSYEQYF
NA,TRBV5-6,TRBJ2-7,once,TGTGCCAGCAGCCCGTACGGGACAAAAGACGAGCAGTACTTC,CASSPYGTKDEQYF
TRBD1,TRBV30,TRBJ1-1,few,TGTGCCTGGATGTGGGACAGCCGGGGGACTGAAGCTTTCTTT,CAWMWDSRGTEAFF
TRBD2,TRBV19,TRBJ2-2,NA,TGTGCCAGTAGCCACCTGGGACTAGCGGGAAGGGCCGGGGAGCTGTTTTTT,CASSHLGLAGRAGELFF
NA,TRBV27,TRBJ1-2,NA,TGTGCCAGCAGTTTATTCCAGGGTGTATATGGCTACACCTTC,CASSLFQGVYGYTF
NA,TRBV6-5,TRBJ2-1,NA,TGTGCCAGCACCCACGAGGCAGGATCTTACAATGAGCAGTTCTTC,CASTHEAGSYNEQFF
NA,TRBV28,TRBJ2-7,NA,TGTGCCAGCAGTTTTTGGGATACCTACGAGCAGTACTTC,CASSFWDTYEQYF
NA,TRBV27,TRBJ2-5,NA,TGTGCCAGCAGTTTGCGGGGACCTGAAGAGACCCAGTACTTC,CASSLRGPEETQYF
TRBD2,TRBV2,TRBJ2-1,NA,TGTGCCAGCAGTGGACTAGCGGGAAGAGCTAGCTCCTACAATGAGCAGTTCTTC,CASSGLAGRASSYNEQFF